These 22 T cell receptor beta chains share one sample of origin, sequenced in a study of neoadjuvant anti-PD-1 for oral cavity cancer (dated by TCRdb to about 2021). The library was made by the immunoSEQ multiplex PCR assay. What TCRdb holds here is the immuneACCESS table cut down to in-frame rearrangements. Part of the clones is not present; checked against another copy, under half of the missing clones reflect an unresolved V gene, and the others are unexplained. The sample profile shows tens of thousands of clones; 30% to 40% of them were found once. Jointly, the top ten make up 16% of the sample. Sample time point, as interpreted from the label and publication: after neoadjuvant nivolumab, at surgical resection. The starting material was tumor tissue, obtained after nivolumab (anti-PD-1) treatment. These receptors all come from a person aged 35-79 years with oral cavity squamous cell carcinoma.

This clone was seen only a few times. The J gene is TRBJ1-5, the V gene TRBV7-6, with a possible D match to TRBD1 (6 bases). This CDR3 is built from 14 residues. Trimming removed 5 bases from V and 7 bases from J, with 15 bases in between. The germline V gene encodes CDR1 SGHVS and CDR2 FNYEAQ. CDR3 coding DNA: TGTGCCAGCAGCCAGGGCAGGGGAGACCAGCCCCAGCATTTT. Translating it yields CASSQGRGDQPQHF.

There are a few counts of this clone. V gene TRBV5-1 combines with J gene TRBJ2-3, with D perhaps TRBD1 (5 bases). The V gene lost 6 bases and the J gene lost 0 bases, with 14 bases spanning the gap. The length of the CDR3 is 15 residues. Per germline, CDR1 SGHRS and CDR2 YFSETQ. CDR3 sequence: CASTKTDPSTDTQYF. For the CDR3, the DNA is TGCGCCAGCACCAAGACAGATCCCAGCACAGATACGCAGTATTTT.

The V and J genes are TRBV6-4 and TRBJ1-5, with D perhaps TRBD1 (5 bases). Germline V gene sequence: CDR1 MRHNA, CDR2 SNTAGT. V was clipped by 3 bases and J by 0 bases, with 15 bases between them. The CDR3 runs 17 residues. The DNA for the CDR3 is TGTGCCAGCAGTGATTCTCAAGACAGAGCTAGCAATCAGCCCCAGCATTTT. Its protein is CASSDSQDRASNQPQHF.

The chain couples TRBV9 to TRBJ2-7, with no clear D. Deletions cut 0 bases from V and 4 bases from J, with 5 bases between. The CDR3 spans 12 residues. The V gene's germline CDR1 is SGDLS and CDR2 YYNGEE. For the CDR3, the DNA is TGTGCCAGCAGCGTAGACGGTTACGAGCAGTACTTC. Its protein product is CASSVDGYEQYF.

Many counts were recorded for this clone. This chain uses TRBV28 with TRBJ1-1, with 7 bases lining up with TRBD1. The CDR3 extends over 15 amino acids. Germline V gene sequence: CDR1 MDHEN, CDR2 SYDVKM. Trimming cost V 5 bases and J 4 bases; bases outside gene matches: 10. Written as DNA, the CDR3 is TGTGCCAGCAGTGCCCCGACAGGGCGGGCCACTGAAGCTTTCTTT. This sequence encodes CASSAPTGRATEAFF.

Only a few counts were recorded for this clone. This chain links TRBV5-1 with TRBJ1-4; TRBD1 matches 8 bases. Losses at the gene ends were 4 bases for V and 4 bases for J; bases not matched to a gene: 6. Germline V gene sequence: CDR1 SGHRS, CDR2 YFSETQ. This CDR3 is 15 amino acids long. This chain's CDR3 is CASSLGQGYNEKLFF. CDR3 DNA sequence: TGCGCCAGCAGCCTCGGACAGGGATATAATGAAAAACTGTTTTTT.

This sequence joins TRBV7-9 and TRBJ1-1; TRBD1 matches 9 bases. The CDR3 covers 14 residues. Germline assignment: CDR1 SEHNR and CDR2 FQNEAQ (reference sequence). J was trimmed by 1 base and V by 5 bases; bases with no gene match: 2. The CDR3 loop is CASSTTGGNTEAFF. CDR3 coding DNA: TGTGCCAGCAGCACGACAGGGGGGAACACTGAAGCTTTCTTT.

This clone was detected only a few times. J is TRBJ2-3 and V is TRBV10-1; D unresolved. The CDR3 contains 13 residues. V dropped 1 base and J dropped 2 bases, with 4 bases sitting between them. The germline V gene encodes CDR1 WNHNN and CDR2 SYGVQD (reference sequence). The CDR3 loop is CASSEFVTDTQYF. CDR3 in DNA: TGCGCCAGCAGTGAGTTTGTCACAGATACGCAGTATTTT.

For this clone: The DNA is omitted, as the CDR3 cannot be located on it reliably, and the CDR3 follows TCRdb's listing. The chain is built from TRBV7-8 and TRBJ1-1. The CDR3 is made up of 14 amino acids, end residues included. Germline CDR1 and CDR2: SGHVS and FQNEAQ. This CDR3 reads CASFRGRTPTEAFF.

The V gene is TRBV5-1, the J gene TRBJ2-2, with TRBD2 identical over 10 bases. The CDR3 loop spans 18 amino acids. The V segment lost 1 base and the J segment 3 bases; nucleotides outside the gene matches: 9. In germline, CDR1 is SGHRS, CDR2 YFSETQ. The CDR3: CASSLRLAGAGYTGELFF. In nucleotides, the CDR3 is TGCGCCAGCAGCTTGCGGCTAGCGGGGGCAGGATACACCGGGGAGCTGTTTTTT.

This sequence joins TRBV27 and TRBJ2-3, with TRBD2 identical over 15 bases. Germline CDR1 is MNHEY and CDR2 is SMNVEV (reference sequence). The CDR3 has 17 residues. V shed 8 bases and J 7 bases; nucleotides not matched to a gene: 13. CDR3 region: CASLRSGLAGGGNTQYF. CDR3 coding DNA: TGTGCCAGCCTTCGATCGGGACTAGCGGGAGGTGGAAATACGCAGTATTTT.

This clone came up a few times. CDR3 in amino acids: CASSPGVNEQYF. The CDR3 region has the DNA TGCGCCAGCAGCCCTGGGGTAAACGAGCAGTACTTC. V usage is TRBV5-1 and J usage is TRBJ2-7; the D is unclear. This CDR3 comprises 12 residues. Trimming pared 4 bases from V and 5 bases from J, leaving 10 bases between. From germline, CDR1 is SGHRS and CDR2 YFSETQ.

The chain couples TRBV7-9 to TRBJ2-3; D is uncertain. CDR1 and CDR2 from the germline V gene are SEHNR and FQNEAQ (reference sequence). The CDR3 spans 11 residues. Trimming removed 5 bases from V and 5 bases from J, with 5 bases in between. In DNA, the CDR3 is TGTGCCAGCAGCCCGGTAGATACGCAGTATTTT. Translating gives CASSPVDTQYF.

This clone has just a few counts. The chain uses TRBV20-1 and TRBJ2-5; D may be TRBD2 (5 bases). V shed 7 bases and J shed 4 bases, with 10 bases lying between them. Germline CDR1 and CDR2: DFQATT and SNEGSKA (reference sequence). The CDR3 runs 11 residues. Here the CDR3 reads CSGAAGETQYF. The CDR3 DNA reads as TGCAGTGGAGCGGCTGGAGAGACCCAGTACTTC.

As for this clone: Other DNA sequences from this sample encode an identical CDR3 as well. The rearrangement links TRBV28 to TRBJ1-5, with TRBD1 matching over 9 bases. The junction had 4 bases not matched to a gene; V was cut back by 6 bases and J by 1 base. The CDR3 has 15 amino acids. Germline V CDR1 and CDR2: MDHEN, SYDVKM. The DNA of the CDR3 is TGTGCCAGCAGCCCCGGGACAGGGAGCAATCAGCCCCAGCATTTT. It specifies CASSPGTGSNQPQHF.

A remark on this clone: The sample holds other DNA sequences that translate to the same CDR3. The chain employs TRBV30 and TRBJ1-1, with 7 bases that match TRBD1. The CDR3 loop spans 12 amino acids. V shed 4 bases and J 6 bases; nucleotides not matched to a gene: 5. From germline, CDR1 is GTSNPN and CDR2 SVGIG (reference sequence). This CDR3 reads CAWTPGGPEAFF. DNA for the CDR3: TGTGCCTGGACCCCAGGGGGGCCTGAAGCTTTCTTT.

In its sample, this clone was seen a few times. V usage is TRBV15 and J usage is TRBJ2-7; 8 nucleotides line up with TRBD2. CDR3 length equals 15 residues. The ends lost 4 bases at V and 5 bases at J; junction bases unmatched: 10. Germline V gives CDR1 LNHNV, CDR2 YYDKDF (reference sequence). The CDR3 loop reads CATSTRARTSNEQYF. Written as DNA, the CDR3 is TGTGCCACCAGCACCCGCGCCCGGACTAGCAACGAGCAGTACTTC. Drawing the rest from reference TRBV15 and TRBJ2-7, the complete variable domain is DAMVIQNPRYQVTQFGKPVTLSCSQTLNHNVMYWYQQKSSQAPKLLFHYYDKDFNNEADTPDNFQSRRPNTSFCFLDIRSPGLGDTAMYLCATSTRARTSNEQYFGPGTRLTVT.

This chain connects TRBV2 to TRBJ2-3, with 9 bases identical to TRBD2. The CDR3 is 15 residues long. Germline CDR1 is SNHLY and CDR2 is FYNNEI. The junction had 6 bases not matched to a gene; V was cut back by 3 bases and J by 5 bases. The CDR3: CASSERRGGGDTQYF. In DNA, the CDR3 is TGTGCCAGCAGTGAGAGGCGGGGGGGTGGAGATACGCAGTATTTT.

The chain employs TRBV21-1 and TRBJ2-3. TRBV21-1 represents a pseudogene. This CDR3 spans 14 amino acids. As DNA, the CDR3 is TGTGCCAGCAGCAAAACAGAGGGGACAGATACGCAGTATTTT. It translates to CASSKTEGTDTQYF.

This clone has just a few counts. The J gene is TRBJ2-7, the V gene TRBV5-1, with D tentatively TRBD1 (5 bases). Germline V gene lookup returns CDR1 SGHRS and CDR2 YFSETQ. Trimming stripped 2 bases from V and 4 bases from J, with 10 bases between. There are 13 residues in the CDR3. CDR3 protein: CASSLQGDYEQYF. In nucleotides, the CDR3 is TGCGCCAGCAGCTTACAAGGGGATTACGAGCAGTACTTC.

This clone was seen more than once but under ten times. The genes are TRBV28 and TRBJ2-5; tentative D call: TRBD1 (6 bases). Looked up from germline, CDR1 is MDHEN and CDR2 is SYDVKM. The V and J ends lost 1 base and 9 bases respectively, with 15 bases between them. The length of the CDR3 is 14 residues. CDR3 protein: CASSLLGGWDPQYF. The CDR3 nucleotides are TGTGCCAGCAGTTTATTAGGGGGATGGGATCCCCAGTACTTC.

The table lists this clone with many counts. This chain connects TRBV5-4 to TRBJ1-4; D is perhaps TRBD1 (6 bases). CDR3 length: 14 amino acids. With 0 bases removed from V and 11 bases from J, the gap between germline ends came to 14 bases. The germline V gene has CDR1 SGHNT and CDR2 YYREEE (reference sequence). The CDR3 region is CASSLGGQGLKLFF. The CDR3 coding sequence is TGTGCCAGCAGCTTGGGGGGGCAGGGATTGAAACTGTTTTTT.